The clone carrying this T cell receptor (beta chain) was recorded a few times. Its antigen is undetermined. Sorting gave populations that all exceeded 98% purity. Since all of the isolated RNA was reverse transcribed, expressed TCRB transcripts were what got sequenced. Here immunoSEQ multiplex PCR was the method, and the copy in TCRdb shows in-frame clones only, minus some. The sample yields 200,000 to 300,000 clones, about a fifth seen once. The data belong to a study of beta chain features in type 1 diabetes. Study results and caveats: Patients with Type 1 diabetes showed moderately but significantly shorter TCRB CDR3s in all four CD4+ subsets.

The CDR3 runs to 14 residues. Germline V gives CDR1 SEHNR, CDR2 FQNEAQ (reference sequence). The V and J ends lost 8 bases and 2 bases, in that order; junction bases with no gene match: 5. This sequence joins TRBV7-9 and TRBJ1-4; 7 nucleotides align to TRBD1. This clonotype originated in a woman between 40 and 50 years old with type 1 diabetes. The sequencing sample was made of naive CD4+ T cells from blood. DNA of the CDR3: TGTGCCAGCCCAGCAGGGGGGACTAATGAAAAACTGTTTTTT. This sequence encodes CASPAGGTNEKLFF.